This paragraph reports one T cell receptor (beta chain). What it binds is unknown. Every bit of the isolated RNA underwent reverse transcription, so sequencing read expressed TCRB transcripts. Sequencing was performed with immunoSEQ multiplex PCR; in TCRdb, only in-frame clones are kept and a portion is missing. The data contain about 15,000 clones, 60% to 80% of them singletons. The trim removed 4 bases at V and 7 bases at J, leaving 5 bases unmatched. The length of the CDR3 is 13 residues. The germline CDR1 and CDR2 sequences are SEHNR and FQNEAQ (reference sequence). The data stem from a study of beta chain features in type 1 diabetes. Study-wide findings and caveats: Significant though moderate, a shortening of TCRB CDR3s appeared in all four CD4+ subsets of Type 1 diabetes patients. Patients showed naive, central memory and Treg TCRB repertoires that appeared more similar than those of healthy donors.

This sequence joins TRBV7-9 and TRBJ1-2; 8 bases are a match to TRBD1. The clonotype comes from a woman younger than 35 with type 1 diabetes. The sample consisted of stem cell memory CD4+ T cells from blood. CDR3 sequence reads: CASSSMDRVGYTF. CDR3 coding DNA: TGTGCCAGCAGCTCCATGGACAGGGTTGGCTACACCTTC.